This T cell receptor (beta chain) was captured by sequencing in a study of blood T cell repertoires in COVID-19. On the study more broadly: T cells, B-cell-depleted T cells, or PBMCs provided the cDNA or gDNA that served as material.

Enrollees, about 18 to 95 years old, lived in 24 US areas. Original data processing: Scientists estimated how many nucleated cells there were by amplifying reference gene primers. Clones were sequenced by immunoSEQ multiplex PCR, and TCRdb holds only the in-frame ones, with some missing. D and trimming come from the DNA, and the V and J calls and clone size come from that table. The data hold about 200,000 clones, with about 84% observed a single time. The CDR3 runs 13 residues. Trimming took 5 bases from V and 2 from J, leaving 10 bases between them. Germline CDR1 is ENHRY and CDR2 is SYGVKD. Sequencing was performed on PBMCs or T cells enriched from blood (not recorded which). This sequence joins TRBV10-3 and TRBJ2-7, with a weak D call TRBD1 (5 bases). This clonotype originated in a middle-aged man with acute COVID-19. The CDR3 DNA sequence: TGTGCCATCAGTCCGGACATCCCCTACGAGCAGTACTTC. It encodes CAISPDIPYEQYF.